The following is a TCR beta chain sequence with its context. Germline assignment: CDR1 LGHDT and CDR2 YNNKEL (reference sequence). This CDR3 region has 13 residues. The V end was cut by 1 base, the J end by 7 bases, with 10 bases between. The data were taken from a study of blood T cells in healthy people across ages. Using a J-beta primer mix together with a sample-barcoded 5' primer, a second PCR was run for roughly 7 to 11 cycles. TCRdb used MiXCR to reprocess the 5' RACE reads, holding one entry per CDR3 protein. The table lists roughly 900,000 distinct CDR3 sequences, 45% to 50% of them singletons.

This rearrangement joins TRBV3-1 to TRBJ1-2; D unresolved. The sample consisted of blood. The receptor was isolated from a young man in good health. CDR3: CASSQATWCGYTF. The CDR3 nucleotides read TGTGCCAGCAGCCAAGCCACATGGTGTGGCTACACCTTC. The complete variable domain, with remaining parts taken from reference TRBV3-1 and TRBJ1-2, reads DTAVSQTPKYLVTQMGNDKSIKCEQNLGHDTMYWYKQDSKKFLKIMFSYNNKELIINETVPNRFSPKSPDKAHLNLHINSLELGDSAVYFCASSQATWCGYTFGSGTRLTVV.